The rows below give T cell receptor beta chains drawn from one sample of a study of cytomegalovirus exposure and HLA in healthy donors. Produced via immunoSEQ multiplex PCR; TCRdb's table is partial and in-frame only. The sample includes about 200,000 clones, 75% to 85% of them seen just once. Sequencing input: PBMCs. The receptors come from a woman in her forties or fifties in good health and CMV-seropositive. Each CDR3 is given with its conserved first and last residue. The order of the fields is CDR3 length, V gene, J gene, CDR3 protein.

>15|TRBV19|TRBJ1-6
CASRSLITGNSPLHF
>14|TRBV6-7|TRBJ2-5
CASSWHSGKETQYF
>18|TRBV29-1|TRBJ2-7
CSASPGGLGSRKSYEQYF
>13|TRBV15|TRBJ1-1
CATSRDGRNEAFF
>18|TRBV5-4|TRBJ2-7
CASSLGLAGGPTSYEQYF
>14|TRBV6-1|TRBJ2-7
CASSDGSHSYEQYF
>18|TRBV7-9|TRBJ2-6
CASSPGTGESSGANVLTF
>12|TRBV7-9|TRBJ1-1
CASSLEHTEAFF
>12|TRBV28|TRBJ1-2
CASGPQGYGYTF
>13|TRBV6-5|TRBJ2-7
CASSRQGRNEQYF
>14|TRBV28|TRBJ2-3
CASSLEREYDTQYF
>13|TRBV7-9|TRBJ2-7
CSSSDGRGYEQYF
>13|TRBV6-5|TRBJ2-7
CASSYVGGYEQYF
>15|TRBV6-5|TRBJ1-5
CASSYTGDFNQPQHF
>16|TRBV5-1|TRBJ1-1
CASSPWTGIMNTEAFF
>14|TRBV7-9|TRBJ1-2
CASSWTGGSYGYTF
>15|TRBV6-5|TRBJ1-1
CASRNTGDRFLEAFF
>13|TRBV5-1|TRBJ2-7
CASRPDSSYEQYF
>13|TRBV11-3|TRBJ2-7
CASSLLRGYEQYF
>11|TRBV27|TRBJ1-1
CASRANRAAFF
>14|TRBV6-6|TRBJ2-3
CASSPRAGGDTQYF
>14|TRBV6-1|TRBJ2-3
CASRQTGIADTQYF
>15|TRBV5-6|TRBJ2-3
CASSHPRRSTDTQYF
>14|TRBV10-3|TRBJ2-3
CAIKGVSGIDTQYF
>14|TRBV30|TRBJ2-2
CAREGRRNTGELFF
>10|TRBV20-1|TRBJ2-3
CSAFEDTQYF
>15|TRBV7-7|TRBJ2-1
CASSVGTSGRNEQFF
>14|TRBV13|TRBJ1-2
CASSAQEVVGGYTF
>14|TRBV10-1|TRBJ2-4
CASSADGGVDIQYF
>12|TRBV2|TRBJ1-2
CASSDLSPGYTF
>15|TRBV19|TRBJ1-4
CASTSVAGGNEKLFF